This T cell receptor (beta chain) was recovered during a study of cytomegalovirus exposure and HLA in healthy donors. Regarding this clone: No antigen is known for it.

Whole-study results and caveats: Reportedly, TCR beta sequences accurately predicted HLA-A and HLA-B alleles in most subjects. A later analysis linked a missense DCLRE1C variant to TCR beta V- and J-gene trimming. Later analysis revealed greater clonal expansion in HLA-associated TCR beta chains than in equally common others.

The length of the CDR3 is 15 residues. V lost 7 bases to trimming and J lost 9 bases, with 23 bases between them. CDR1 and CDR2 from the germline V gene are SGHRS and YFSETQ. Vbeta (60) and Jbeta (13) primers were used in the PCR. Authors' data handling: About 10 million of 80 million or so unique TCR beta chains were shared, per a later count. Profiling relied on immunoSEQ multiplex PCR, and the TCRdb table lists in-frame clones only, not all of them. The DNA gave D and trimming, while V, J and clone size come from that table. The data contain approximately 120,000 clones, 77% of them singletons. This clonotype originated in a woman in her forties in good health and CMV-seropositive. Sequenced: PBMCs. This chain links TRBV5-1 with TRBJ2-1, with D perhaps matching TRBD2 (6 bases). This chain's CDR3 is CASFPSSGVDGEQFF. In DNA, the CDR3 is TGCGCCAGCTTCCCTTCTTCGGGAGTCGATGGTGAGCAGTTCTTC.